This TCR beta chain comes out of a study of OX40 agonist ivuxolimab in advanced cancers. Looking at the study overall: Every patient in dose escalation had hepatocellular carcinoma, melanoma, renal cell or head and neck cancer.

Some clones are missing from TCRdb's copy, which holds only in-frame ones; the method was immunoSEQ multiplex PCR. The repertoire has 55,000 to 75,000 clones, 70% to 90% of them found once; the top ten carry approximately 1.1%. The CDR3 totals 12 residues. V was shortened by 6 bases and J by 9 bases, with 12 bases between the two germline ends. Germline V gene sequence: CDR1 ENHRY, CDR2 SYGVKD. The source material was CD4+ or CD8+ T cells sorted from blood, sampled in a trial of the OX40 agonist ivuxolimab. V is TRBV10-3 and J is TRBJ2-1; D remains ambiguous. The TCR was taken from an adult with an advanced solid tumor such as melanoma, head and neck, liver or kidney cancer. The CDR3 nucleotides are TGTGCCATCAGCCCAAGAGGCGGTGAGCAGTTCTTC. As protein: CAISPRGGEQFF.